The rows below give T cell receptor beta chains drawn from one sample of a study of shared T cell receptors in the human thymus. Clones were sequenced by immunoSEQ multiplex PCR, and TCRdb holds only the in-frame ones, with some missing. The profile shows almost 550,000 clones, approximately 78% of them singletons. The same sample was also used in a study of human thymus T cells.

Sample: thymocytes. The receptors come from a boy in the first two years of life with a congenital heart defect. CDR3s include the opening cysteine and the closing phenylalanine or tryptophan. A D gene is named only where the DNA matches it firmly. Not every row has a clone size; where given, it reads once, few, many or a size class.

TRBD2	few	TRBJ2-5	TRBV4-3	CASSPGAGGAQETQYF	TGCGCCAGCAGCCCTGGGGCGGGAGGGGCCCAAGAGACCCAGTACTTC
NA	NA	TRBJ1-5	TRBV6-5	CASKPDTTLQPQHF	TGTGCCAGCAAACCGGACACCACCTTACAGCCCCAGCATTTT
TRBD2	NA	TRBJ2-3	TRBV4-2	CASSQDGPLGLAITDTQYF	TGTGCCAGCAGCCAAGATGGTCCATTAGGACTAGCGATCACAGATACGCAGTATTTT
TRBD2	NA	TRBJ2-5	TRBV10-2	CASSATTSGSRGETQYF	TGCGCCAGCAGCGCAACGACTAGCGGGAGTAGGGGGGAGACCCAGTACTTC
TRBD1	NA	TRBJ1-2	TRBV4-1	CASSRDPPGQGDDYGYTF	TGCGCCAGCAGCCGAGACCCTCCGGGACAGGGGGACGACTATGGCTACACCTTC
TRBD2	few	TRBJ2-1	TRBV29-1	CSVDSSGSLNEQFF	TGCAGCGTTGATTCTAGCGGGAGCCTGAATGAGCAGTTCTTC
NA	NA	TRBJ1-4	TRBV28	CASSPTDSPGEKLFF	TGTGCCAGCAGTCCGACGGACAGTCCCGGTGAAAAACTGTTTTTT
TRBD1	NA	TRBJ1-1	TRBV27	CASQGAGTEAFF	TGTGCCAGTCAGGGGGCGGGCACTGAAGCTTTCTTT
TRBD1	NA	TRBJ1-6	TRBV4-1	CASSQRQGSGSPLHF	TGCGCCAGCAGCCAACGACAGGGGAGCGGTTCACCCCTCCACTTT
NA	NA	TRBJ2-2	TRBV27	CASRAGAYTGELFF	TGTGCCAGCAGGGCTGGGGCCTACACCGGGGAGCTGTTTTTT
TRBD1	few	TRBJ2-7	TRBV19	CASDAGTGDHEQYF	TGTGCCAGCGACGCCGGGACAGGGGACCACGAGCAGTACTTC
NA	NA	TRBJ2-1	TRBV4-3	CASSQLSGPSSYNEQFF	TGCGCCAGCAGCCAACTTAGCGGCCCGAGCTCCTACAATGAGCAGTTCTTC
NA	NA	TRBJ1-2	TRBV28	CASSVSTGRDYGYTF	TGTGCCAGCAGCGTTTCTACCGGCAGGGACTATGGCTACACCTTC
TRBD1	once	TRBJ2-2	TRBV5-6	CASSLGGRGQENTGELFF	TGTGCCAGCAGCTTGGGGGGAAGGGGACAGGAGAACACCGGGGAGCTGTTTTTT
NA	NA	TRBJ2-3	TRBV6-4	CATRQADTQYF	TGTGCCACCAGACAAGCAGATACGCAGTATTTT
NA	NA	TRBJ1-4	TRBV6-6	CASSPQGRGEKLFF	TGTGCCAGCAGTCCTCAGGGCCGGGGGGAAAAACTGTTTTTT
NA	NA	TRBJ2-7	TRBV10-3	CAISESYPEGQYF	TGTGCCATCAGTGAGTCCTACCCCGAGGGGCAGTACTTC
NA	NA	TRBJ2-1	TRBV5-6	CASSLVASSRSSYNEQFF	TGTGCCAGCAGCTTGGTAGCTAGCTCTAGAAGCTCCTACAATGAGCAGTTCTTC
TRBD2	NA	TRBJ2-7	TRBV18	CASSPTSGRAYEQYF	TGTGCCAGCTCGCCCACTAGCGGGAGGGCCTACGAGCAGTACTTC
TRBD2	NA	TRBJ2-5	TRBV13	CASSHTSRDSGAFQETQYF	TGTGCCAGCAGCCACACCAGCCGCGATAGCGGGGCCTTCCAAGAGACCCAGTACTTC
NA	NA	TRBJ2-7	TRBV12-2	CASRPKVAGRAYEQYF	TGTGCAAGTCGCCCCAAAGTAGCGGGGAGGGCCTACGAGCAGTACTTC
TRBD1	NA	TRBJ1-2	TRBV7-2	CASRGTGLGYTF	TGTGCCAGCAGGGGGACAGGGTTGGGCTACACCTTC
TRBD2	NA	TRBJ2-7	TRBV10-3	CAISESSGLAEYEQYF	TGTGCCATCAGTGAGTCGAGTGGACTAGCGGAGTACGAGCAGTACTTC
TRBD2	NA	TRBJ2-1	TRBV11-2	CASSPCPTTSALTYNEQFF	TGTGCCAGCAGCCCATGCCCCACGACTAGCGCTCTTACCTACAATGAGCAGTTCTTC
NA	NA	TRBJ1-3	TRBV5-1	CASSSDSPQSAGNTIYF	TGCGCCAGCAGTTCGGACAGCCCTCAGTCGGCAGGAAACACCATATATTTT
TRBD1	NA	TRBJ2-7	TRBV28	CASSLWDRGPINSYEQYF	TGTGCCAGCAGTTTATGGGACAGGGGCCCTATTAACTCCTACGAGCAGTACTTC
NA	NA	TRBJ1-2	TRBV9	CASSPDEGRGRVRYTF	TGTGCCAGCAGCCCCGATGAAGGCAGAGGGAGGGTCCGCTACACCTTC
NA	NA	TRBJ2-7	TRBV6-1	CASICAELPYEQYF	TGTGCCAGCATTTGTGCGGAGCTTCCCTACGAGCAGTACTTC
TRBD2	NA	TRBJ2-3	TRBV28	CASSPSVRTSGSGDTQYF	TGTGCCAGCAGTCCAAGTGTGAGGACTAGCGGGAGTGGGGATACGCAGTATTTT
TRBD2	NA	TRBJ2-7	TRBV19	CASSGAGVEQYF	TGTGCCAGTAGCGGCGCGGGGGTCGAGCAGTACTTC
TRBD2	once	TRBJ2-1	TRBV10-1	CASSESKGGTTYNEQFF	TGCGCCAGCAGTGAGTCCAAGGGAGGGACCACCTACAATGAGCAGTTCTTC
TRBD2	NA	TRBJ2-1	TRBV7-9	CATNWEGLAGNSYNEQFF	TGTGCCACCAATTGGGAAGGACTAGCGGGAAACTCCTACAATGAGCAGTTCTTC
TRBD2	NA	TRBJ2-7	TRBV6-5	CASTSGSPPYEQYF	TGTGCCAGCACTAGCGGGAGCCCCCCCTACGAGCAGTACTTC
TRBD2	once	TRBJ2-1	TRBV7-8	CASSLASTSGVEDEQFF	TGTGCCAGCAGCTTAGCGTCGACTAGCGGGGTAGAAGATGAGCAGTTCTTC
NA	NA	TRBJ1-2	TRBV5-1	CASSLGQNGYTF	TGCGCCAGCAGCTTGGGACAGAATGGCTACACCTTC
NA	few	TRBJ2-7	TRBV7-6	CASSLIRGPSYEQYF	TGTGCCAGCAGCTTAATAAGGGGCCCTTCCTACGAGCAGTACTTC
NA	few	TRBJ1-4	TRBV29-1	CSVKQEEKLFF	TGCAGCGTTAAACAGGAGGAAAAACTGTTTTTT
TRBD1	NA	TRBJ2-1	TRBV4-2	CASSQVVVEDQGANEQFF	TGTGCCAGCAGCCAAGTAGTTGTTGAAGACCAGGGGGCCAATGAGCAGTTCTTC
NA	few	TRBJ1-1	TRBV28	CASLMAGDIKAFF	TGTGCCAGCCTCATGGCAGGGGACATCAAAGCTTTCTTT
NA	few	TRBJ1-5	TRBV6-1	CASSDGVYNQPQHF	TGTGCCAGCAGTGACGGGGTATACAATCAGCCCCAGCATTTT
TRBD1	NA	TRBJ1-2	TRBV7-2	CASSLGVRGQRYGYTF	TGTGCCAGCAGCTTAGGCGTCAGGGGACAGCGCTATGGCTACACCTTC
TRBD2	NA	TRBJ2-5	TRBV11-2	CASSSLRRLAGEETQYF	TGTGCCAGCAGCTCCCTCCGTAGACTAGCGGGAGAAGAGACCCAGTACTTC
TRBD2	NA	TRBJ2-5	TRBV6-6	CASSSSGRAQTQYF	TGTGCCAGCAGTTCTAGCGGGAGGGCCCAGACCCAGTACTTC
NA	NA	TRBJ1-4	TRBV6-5	CASSTGGRTNEKLFF	TGTGCCAGTTCCACGGGGGGCAGAACTAATGAAAAACTGTTTTTT
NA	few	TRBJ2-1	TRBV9	CASSPYGAGSGTDNEQFF	TGTGCCAGCAGCCCATACGGGGCGGGGTCTGGTACAGACAATGAGCAGTTCTTC
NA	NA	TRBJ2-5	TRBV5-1	CASSLVTGGKETQYF	TGCGCCAGCAGCTTGGTAACCGGCGGCAAAGAGACCCAGTACTTC
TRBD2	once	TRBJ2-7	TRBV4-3	CASSPGLAGSGEQYF	TGCGCCAGCAGCCCGGGACTAGCGGGATCGGGCGAGCAGTACTTC
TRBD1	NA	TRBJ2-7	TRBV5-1	CASSILRDRAVDEQYF	TGCGCCAGCAGCATTCTCCGGGACAGGGCGGTCGACGAGCAGTACTTC
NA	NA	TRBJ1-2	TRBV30	CALQGRGYTF	TGTGCCCTACAGGGAAGGGGCTACACCTTC
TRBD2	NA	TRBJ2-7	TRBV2	CASRWREREYEQYF	TGTGCCAGCAGGTGGCGGGAGAGGGAGTACGAGCAGTACTTC
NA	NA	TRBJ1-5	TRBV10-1	CASSCDRKRQPQHF	TGCGCCAGCAGTTGTGACAGGAAGAGGCAGCCCCAGCATTTT
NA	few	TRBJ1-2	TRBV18	CASSPLGQPLWGYTF	TGTGCCAGCTCACCCCTAGGACAGCCTCTATGGGGCTACACCTTC
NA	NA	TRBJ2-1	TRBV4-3	CASSQRRNSGSYNEQFF	TGCGCCAGCAGCCAAAGGCGCAATAGCGGAAGCTACAATGAGCAGTTCTTC
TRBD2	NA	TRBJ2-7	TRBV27	CASSLSSGTLYEQYF	TGTGCCAGCAGTTTATCTAGCGGGACCTTGTACGAGCAGTACTTC
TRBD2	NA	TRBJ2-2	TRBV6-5	CASRPTSGRPGELFF	TGTGCCAGCAGGCCGACTAGCGGGAGGCCAGGGGAGCTGTTTTTT
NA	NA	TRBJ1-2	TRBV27	CASSWRGRVEGGYTF	TGTGCCAGCAGTTGGAGGGGCAGGGTTGAGGGAGGCTACACCTTC
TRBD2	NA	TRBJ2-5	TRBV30	CAWSLCGREDWGTQYF	TGTGCCTGGAGTTTGTGCGGGAGAGAGGATTGGGGGACCCAGTACTTC